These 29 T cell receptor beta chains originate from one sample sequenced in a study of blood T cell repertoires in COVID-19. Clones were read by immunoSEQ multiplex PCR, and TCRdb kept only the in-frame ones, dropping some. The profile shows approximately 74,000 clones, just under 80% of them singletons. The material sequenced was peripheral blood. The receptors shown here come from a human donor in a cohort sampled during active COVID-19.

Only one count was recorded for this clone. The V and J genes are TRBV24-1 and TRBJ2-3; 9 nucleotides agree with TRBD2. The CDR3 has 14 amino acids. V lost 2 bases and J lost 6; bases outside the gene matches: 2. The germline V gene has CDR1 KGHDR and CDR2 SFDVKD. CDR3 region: CATSDYSGGDTQYF. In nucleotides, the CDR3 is TGTGCCACCAGTGATTACAGCGGGGGGGATACGCAGTATTTT.

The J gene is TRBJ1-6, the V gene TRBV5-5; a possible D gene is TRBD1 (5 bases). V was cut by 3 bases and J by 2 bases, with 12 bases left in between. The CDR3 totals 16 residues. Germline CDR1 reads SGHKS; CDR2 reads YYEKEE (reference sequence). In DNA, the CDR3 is TGTGCCAGCAGCTGGGACTCGGAGGCCTATAATTCACCCCTCCACTTT. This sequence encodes CASSWDSEAYNSPLHF. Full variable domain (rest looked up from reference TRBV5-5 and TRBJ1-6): DAGVTQSPTHLIKTRGQQVTLRCSPISGHKSVSWYQQVLGQGPQFIFQYYEKEERGRGNFPDRFSARQFPNYSSELNVNALLLGDSALYLCASSWDSEAYNSPLHFGNGTRLTVT.

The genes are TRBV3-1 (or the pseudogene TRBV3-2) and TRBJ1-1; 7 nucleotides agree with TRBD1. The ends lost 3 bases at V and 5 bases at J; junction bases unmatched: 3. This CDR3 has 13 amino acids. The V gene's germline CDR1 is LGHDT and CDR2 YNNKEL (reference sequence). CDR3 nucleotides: TGTGCCAGCAGCCAGAACAGGGGTACTGAAGCTTTCTTT. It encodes CASSQNRGTEAFF.

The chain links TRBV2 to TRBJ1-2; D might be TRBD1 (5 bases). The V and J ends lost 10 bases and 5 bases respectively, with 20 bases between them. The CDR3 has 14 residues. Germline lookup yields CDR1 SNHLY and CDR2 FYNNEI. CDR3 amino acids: CAKQAGSGLYGYTF. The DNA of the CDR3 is TGTGCCAAGCAAGCAGGGTCGGGTTTGTATGGCTACACCTTC.

CDR3 DNA sequence: TGTGCCATCAGTGAAGGTTTCGGCCGACCGGGGGACTACAATGAGCAGTTCTTC. Protein: CAISEGFGRPGDYNEQFF. V and J are TRBV10-3 and TRBJ2-1; D possibly corresponds to TRBD2 (6 bases). Trimming stripped 3 bases from V and 3 bases from J, with 21 bases between. Germline V CDR1 and CDR2: ENHRY, SYGVKD. The length of the CDR3 is 18 residues.

The CDR3 bases are TGCGCCAGCAGCATTTGGACAGGAGGGAACACTGAAGCTTTCTTT. Encoded protein: CASSIWTGGNTEAFF. The J gene is TRBJ1-1, the V gene TRBV5-1; 7 nucleotides agree with TRBD1. V lost 4 bases and J lost 1; bases outside the gene matches: 7. The CDR3 length is 15 residues. Germline CDR1 and CDR2: SGHRS and YFSETQ.

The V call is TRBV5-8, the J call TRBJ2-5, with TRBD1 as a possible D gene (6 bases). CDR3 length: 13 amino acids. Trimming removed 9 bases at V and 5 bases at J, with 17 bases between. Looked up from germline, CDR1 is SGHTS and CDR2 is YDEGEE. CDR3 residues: CATSLGAWETQYF. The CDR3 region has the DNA TGTGCCACCTCCCTGGGGGCTTGGGAGACCCAGTACTTC.

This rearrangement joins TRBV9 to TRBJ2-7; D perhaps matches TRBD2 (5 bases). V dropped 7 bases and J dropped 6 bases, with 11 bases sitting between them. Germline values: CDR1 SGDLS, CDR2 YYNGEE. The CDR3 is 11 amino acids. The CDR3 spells CASRGRPEQYF. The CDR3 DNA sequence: TGTGCCAGCCGAGGGAGACCCGAGCAGTACTTC.

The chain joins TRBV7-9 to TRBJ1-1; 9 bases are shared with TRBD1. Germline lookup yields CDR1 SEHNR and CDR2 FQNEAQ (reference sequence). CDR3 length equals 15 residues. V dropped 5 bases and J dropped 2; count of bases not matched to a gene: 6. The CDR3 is CASSPDRGFNTEAFF. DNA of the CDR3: TGTGCCAGCAGCCCGGACAGGGGATTCAACACTGAAGCTTTCTTT. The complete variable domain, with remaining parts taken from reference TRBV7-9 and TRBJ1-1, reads DTGVSQNPRHKITKRGQNVTFRCDPISEHNRLYWYRQTLGQGPEFLTYFQNEAQLEKSRLLSDRFSAERPKGSFSTLEIQRTEQGDSAMYLCASSPDRGFNTEAFFGQGTRLTVV.

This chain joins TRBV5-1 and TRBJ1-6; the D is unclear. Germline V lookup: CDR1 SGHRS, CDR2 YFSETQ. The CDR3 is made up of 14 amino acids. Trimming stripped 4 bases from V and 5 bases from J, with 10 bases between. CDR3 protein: CASSPGRDNSPLHF. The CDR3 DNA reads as TGCGCCAGCAGCCCCGGGCGGGATAATTCACCCCTCCACTTT. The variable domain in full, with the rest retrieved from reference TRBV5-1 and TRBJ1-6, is KAGVTQTPRYLIKTRGQQVTLSCSPISGHRSVSWYQQTPGQGLQFLFEYFSETQRNKGNFPGRFSGRQFSNSRSEMNVSTLELGDSALYLCASSPGRDNSPLHFGNGTRLTVT.

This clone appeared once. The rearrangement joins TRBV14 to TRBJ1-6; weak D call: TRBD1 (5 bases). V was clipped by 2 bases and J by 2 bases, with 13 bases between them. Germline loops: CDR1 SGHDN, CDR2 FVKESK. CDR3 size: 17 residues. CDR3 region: CASSQRRGLTYNSPLHF. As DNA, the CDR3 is TGTGCCAGCAGCCAAAGGCGGGGACTCACCTATAATTCACCCCTCCACTTT.

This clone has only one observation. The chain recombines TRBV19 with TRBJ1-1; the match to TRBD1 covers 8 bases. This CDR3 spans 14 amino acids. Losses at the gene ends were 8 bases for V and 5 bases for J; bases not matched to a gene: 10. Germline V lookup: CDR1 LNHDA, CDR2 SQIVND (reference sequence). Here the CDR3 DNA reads TGTGCCAGTCGGTTCACAGGGGGAGAAACTGAAGCTTTCTTT. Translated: CASRFTGGETEAFF. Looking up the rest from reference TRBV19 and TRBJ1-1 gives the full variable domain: DGGITQSPKYLFRKEGQNVTLSCEQNLNHDAMYWYRQDPGQGLRLIYYSQIVNDFQKGDIAEGYSVSREKKESFPLTVTSAQKNPTAFYLCASRFTGGETEAFFGQGTRLTVV.

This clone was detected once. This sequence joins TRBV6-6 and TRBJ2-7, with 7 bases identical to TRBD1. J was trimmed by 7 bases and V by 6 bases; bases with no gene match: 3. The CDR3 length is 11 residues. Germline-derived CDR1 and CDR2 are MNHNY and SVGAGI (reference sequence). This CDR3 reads CASRRQGEQYF. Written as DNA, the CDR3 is TGTGCCAGCAGAAGACAGGGAGAGCAGTACTTC.

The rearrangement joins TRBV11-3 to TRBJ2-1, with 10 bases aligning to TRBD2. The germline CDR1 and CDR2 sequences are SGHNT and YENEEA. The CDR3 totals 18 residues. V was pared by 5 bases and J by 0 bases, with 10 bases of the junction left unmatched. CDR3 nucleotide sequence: TGTGCCAGCAGCCTTCGGACTAGCGGTATAAGCTCCTACAATGAGCAGTTCTTC. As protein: CASSLRTSGISSYNEQFF.

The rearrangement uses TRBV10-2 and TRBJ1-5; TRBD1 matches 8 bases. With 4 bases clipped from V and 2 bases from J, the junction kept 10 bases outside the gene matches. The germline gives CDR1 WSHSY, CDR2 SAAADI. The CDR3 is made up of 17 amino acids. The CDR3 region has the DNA TGCGCCAGCAGTGCCCGGACAGGGCGTGGTGGCAATCAGCCCCAGCATTTT. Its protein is CASSARTGRGGNQPQHF.

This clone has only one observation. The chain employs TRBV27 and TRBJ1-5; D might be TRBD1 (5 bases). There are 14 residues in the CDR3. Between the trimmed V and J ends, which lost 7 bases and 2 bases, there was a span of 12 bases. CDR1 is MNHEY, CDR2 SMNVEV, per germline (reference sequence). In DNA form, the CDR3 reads TGTGCCAGCACCCCTGGGGGGGGCAATCAGCCCCAGCATTTT. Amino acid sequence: CASTPGGGNQPQHF.

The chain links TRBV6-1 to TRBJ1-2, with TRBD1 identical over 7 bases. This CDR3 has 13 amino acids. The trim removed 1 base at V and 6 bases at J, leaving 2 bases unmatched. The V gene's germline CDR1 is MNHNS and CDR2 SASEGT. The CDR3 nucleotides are TGTGCCAGCAGTGAAGTAACAGGGGATGGCTACACCTTC. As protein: CASSEVTGDGYTF.

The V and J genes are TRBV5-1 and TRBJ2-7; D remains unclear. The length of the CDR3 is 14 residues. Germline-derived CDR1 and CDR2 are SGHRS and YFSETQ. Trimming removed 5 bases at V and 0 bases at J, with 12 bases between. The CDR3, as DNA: TGCGCCAGCAGAAACGTAGGCGGCTCCTACGAGCAGTACTTC. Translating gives CASRNVGGSYEQYF. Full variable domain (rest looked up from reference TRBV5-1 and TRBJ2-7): KAGVTQTPRYLIKTRGQQVTLSCSPISGHRSVSWYQQTPGQGLQFLFEYFSETQRNKGNFPGRFSGRQFSNSRSEMNVSTLELGDSALYLCASRNVGGSYEQYFGPGTRLTVT.

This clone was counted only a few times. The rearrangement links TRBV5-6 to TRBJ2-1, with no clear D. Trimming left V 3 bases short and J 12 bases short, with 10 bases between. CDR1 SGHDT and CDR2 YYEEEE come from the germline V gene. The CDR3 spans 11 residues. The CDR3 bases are TGTGCCAGCAGCTCCCGGGTTAGGCAGTTCTTC. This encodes CASSSRVRQFF.

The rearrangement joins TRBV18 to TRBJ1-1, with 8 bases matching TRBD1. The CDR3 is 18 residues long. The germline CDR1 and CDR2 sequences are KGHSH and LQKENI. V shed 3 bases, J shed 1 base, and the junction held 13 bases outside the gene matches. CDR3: CASSPLVLQGGSNTEAFF. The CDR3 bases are TGTGCCAGCTCACCCCTCGTTCTACAGGGGGGCTCGAACACTGAAGCTTTCTTT.

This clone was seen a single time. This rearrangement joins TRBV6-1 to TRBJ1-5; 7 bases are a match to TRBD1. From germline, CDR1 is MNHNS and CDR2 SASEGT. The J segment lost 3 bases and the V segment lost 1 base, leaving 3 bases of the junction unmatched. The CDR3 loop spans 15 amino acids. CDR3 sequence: CASSEGDSPNQPQHF. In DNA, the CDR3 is TGTGCCAGCAGTGAAGGGGACAGCCCCAATCAGCCCCAGCATTTT.

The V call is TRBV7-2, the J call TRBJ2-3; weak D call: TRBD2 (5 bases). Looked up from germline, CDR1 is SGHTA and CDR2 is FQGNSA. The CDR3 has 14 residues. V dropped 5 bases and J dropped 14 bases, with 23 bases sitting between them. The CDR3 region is CASSPLERTAPRYF. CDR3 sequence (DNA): TGTGCCAGCAGCCCCCTCGAGCGGACCGCCCCGAGGTATTTT. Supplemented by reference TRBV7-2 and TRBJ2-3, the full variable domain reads GAGVSQSPSNKVTEKGKDVELRCDPISGHTALYWYRQSLGQGLEFLIYFQGNSAPDKSGLPSDRFSAERTGGSVSTLTIQRTQQEDSAVYLCASSPLERTAPRYFGPGTRLTVL.

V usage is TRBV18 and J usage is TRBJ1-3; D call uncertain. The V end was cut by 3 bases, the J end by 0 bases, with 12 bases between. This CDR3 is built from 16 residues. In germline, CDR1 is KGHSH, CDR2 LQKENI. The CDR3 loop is CASSPRADDSGNTIYF. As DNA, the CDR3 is TGTGCCAGCTCACCGAGGGCAGACGACTCTGGAAACACCATATATTTT.

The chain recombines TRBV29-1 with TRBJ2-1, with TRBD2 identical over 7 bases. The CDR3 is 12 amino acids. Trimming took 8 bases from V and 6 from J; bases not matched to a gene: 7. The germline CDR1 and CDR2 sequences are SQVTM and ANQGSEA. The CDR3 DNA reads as TGCAGCTCATTGCGGGGGTTCAATGAGCAGTTCTTC. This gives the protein CSSLRGFNEQFF.

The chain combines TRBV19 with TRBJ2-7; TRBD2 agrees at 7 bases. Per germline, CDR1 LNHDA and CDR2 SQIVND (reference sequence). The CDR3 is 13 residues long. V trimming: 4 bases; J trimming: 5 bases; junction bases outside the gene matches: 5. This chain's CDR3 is CASSTRGDHEQYF. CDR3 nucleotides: TGTGCCAGTAGTACCCGGGGGGACCACGAGCAGTACTTC.

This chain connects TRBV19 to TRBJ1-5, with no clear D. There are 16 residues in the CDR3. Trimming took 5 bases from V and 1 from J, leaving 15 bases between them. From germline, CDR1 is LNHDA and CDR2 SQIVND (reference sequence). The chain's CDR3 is CASSAALTLSNQPQHF. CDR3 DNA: TGTGCCAGTAGTGCCGCCTTGACTCTAAGCAATCAGCCCCAGCATTTT.

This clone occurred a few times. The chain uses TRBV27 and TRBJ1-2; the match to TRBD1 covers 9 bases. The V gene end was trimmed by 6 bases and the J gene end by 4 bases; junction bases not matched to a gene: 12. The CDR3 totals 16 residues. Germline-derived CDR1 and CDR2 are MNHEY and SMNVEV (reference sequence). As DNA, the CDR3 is TGTGCCAGCAGCGCTTCGGGCGGGACAGGGATCTATGGCTACACCTTC. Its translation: CASSASGGTGIYGYTF.

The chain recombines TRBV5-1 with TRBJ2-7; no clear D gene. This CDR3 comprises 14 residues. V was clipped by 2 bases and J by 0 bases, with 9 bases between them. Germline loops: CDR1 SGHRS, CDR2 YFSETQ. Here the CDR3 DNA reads TGCGCCAGCAGCTTCGTTACTTCCTCCTACGAGCAGTACTTC. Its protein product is CASSFVTSSYEQYF.

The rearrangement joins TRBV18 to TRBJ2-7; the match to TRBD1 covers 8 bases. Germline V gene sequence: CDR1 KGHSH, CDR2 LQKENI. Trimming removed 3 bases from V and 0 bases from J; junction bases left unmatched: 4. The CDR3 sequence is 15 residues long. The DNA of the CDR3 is TGTGCCAGCTCACCTCCGGGACAGGCCTCCTACGAGCAGTACTTC. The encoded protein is CASSPPGQASYEQYF.